This T cell receptor (beta chain) stems from a study of technical replicates of blood from several donors. The data were produced by immunoSEQ multiplex PCR, yet TCRdb's version contains in-frame clones alone and is incomplete. The table includes tens of thousands of clones, over 90% detected once. This CDR3 contains 15 residues. The V end was cut by 0 bases, the J end by 7 bases, with 13 bases between. Germline CDR1 reads KGHSH; CDR2 reads LQKENI. Sequencing was performed on PBMCs. This chain links TRBV18 with TRBJ2-1, with D possibly being TRBD2 (5 bases). The sequence derives from a human donor in good health. Some clones in this sample may be carry-over from other donors' samples. CDR3 bases: TGTGCCAGCTCACCACCGTGGGAGAGCGAGAATGAGCAGTTCTTC. Its translation: CASSPPWESENEQFF.